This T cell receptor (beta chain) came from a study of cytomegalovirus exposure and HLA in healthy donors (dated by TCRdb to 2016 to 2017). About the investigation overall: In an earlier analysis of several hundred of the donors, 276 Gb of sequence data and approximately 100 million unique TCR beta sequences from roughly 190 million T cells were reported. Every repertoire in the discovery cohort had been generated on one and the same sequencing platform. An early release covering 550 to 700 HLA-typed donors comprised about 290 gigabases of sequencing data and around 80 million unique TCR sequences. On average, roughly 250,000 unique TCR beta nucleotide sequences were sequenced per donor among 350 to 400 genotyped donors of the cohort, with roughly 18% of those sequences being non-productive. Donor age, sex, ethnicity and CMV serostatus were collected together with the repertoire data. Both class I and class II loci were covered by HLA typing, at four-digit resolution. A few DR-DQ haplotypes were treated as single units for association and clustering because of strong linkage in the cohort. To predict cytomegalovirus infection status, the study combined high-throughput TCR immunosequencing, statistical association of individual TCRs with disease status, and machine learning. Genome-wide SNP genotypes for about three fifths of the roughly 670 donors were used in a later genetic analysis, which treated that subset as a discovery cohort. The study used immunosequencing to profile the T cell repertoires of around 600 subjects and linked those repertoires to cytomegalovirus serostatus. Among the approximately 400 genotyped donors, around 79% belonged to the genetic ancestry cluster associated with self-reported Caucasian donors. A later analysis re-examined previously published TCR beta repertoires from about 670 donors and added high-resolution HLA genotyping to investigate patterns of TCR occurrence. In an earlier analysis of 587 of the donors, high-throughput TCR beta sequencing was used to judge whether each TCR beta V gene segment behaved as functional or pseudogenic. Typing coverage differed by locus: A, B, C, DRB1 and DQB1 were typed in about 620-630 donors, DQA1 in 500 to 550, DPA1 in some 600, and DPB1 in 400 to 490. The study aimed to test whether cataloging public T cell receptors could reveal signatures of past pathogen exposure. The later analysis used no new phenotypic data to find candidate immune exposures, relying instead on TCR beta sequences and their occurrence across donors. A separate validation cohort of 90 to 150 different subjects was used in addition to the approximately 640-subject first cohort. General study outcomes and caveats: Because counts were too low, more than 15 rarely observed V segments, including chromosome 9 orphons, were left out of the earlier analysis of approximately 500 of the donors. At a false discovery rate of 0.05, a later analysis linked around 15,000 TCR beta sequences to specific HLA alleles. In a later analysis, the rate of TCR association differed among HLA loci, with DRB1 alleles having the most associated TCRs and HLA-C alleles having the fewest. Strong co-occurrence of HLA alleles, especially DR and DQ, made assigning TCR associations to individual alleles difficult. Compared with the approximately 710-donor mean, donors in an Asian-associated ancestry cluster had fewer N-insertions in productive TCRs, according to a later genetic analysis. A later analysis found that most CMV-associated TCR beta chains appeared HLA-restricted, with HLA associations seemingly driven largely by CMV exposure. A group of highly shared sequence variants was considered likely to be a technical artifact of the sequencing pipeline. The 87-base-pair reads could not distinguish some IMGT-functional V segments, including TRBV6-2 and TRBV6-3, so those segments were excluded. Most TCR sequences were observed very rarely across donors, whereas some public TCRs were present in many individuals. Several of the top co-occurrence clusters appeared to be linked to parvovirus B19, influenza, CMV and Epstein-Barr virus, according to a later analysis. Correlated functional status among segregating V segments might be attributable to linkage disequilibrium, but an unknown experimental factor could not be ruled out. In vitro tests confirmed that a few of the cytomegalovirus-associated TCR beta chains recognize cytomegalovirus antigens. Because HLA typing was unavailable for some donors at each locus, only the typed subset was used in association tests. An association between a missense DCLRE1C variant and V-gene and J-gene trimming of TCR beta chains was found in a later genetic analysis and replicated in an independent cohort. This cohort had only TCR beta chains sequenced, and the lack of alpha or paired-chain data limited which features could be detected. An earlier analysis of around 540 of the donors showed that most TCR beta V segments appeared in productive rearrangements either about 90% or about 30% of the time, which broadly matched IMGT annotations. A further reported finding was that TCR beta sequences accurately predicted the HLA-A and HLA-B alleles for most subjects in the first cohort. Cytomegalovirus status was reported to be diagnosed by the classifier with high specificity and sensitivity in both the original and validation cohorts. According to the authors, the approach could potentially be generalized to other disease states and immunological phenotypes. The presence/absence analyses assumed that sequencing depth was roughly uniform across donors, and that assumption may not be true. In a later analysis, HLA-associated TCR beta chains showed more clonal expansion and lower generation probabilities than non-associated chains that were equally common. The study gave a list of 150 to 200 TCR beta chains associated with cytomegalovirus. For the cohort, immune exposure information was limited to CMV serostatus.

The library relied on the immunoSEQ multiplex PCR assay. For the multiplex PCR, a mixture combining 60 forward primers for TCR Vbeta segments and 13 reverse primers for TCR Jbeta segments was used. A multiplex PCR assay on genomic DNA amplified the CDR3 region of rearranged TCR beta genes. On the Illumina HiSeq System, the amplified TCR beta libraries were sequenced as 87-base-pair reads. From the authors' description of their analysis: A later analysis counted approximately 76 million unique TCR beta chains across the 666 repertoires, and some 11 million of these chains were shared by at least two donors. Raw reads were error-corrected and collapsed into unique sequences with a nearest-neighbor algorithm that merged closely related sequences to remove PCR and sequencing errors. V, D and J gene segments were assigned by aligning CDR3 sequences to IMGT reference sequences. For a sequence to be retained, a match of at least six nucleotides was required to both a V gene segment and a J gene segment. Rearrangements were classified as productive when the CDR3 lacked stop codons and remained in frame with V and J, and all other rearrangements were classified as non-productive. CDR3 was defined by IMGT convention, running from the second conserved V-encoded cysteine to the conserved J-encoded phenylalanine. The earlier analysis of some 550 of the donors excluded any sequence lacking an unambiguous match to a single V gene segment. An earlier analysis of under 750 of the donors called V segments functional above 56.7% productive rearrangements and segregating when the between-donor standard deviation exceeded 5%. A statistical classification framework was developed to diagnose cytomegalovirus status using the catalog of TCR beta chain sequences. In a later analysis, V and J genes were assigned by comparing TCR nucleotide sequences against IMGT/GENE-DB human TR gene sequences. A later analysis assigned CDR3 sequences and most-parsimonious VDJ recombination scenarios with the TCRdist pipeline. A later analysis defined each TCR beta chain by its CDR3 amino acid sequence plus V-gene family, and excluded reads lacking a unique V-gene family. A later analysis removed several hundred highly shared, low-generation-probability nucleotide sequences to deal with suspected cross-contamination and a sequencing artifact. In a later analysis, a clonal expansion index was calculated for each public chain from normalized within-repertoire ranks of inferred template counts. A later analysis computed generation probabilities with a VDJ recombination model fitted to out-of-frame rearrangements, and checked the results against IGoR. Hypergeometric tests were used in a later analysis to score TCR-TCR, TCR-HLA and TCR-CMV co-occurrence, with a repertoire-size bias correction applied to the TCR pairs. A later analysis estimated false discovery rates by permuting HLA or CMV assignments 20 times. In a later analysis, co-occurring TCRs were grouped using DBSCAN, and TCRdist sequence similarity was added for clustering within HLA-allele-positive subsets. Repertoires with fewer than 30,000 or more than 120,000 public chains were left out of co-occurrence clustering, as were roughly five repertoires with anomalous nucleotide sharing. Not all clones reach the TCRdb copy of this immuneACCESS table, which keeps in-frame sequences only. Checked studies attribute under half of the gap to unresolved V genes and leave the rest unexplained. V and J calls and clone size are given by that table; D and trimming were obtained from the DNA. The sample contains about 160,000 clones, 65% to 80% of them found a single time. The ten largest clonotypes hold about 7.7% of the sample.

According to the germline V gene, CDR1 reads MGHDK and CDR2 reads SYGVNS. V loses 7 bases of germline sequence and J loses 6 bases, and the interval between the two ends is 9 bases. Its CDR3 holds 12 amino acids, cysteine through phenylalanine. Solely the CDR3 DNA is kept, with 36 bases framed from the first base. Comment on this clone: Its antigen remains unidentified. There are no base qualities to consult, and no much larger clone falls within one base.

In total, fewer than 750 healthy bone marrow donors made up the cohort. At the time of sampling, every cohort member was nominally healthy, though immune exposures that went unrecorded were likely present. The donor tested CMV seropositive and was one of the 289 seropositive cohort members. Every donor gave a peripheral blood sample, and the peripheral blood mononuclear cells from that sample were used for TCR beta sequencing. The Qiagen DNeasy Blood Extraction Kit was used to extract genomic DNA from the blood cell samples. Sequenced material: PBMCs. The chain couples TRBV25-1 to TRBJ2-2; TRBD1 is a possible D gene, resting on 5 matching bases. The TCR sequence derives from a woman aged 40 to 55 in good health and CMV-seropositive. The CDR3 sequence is CASMDNPGELFF. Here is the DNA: TGTGCCAGCATGGACAATCCCGGGGAGCTGTTTTTT. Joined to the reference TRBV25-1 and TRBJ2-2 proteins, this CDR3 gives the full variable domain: EADIYQTPRYLVIGTGKKITLECSQTMGHDKMYWYQQDPGMELHLIHYSYGVNSTEKGDLSSESTVSRIRTEHFPLTLESARPSHTSQYLCASMDNPGELFFGEGSRLTVL.